A single sample is the source of the 24 T cell receptor beta chains below, sequenced in a study of T-cell memory formation after mild COVID-19. Via MiXCR, TCRdb re-called the 5' RACE reads, giving one row per CDR3 protein. The sample carries 350,000 to 500,000 distinct CDR3 sequences, roughly 18% recorded once. Input material: PBMCs or a T cell subset sorted from them (not recorded which). These receptors all stem from a man aged 18 to 30 who had mild COVID-19 (a few samples of this study predate the infection). Cell type and time point are not known.

This clonotype turned up a few times. This rearrangement joins TRBV18 to TRBJ1-4; maybe TRBD1 (5 bases). The CDR3 loop spans 16 amino acids. CDR1 is KGHSH and CDR2 is LQKENI in the germline V gene. V gave up 6 bases and J gave up 0 bases, with 14 bases separating them. CDR3 region: CASSQMGGATNEKLFF. CDR3 coding DNA: TGTGCCAGCTCCCAAATGGGGGGTGCAACTAATGAAAAACTGTTTTTT.

This clonotype was observed a few times. The chain couples TRBV29-1 to TRBJ2-1, with 7 bases fitting TRBD1. CDR1 and CDR2 (germline): SQVTM, ANQGSEA. After removal of 6 bases from V and 9 bases from J, the junction contained 8 bases not matched to a gene. The CDR3 consists of 12 residues. As DNA, the CDR3 is TGCAGCGTAATCGGACAGGCTATTGAGCAGTTCTTC. This encodes CSVIGQAIEQFF.

The rearrangement links TRBV4-2 to TRBJ1-5; D is undetermined. The CDR3 is 16 amino acids. Germline CDR1 LGHNA, CDR2 YNFKEQ. Trimming stripped 0 bases from V and 3 bases from J, with 12 bases between. This CDR3 reads CASSQEETDLNQPQHF. CDR3 in DNA: TGTGCCAGCAGCCAAGAAGAAACAGACCTCAATCAGCCCCAGCATTTT.

This clonotype was counted between two and nine times. The chain carries TRBV3-1 and TRBJ2-3; a weak D match, TRBD2 (5 bases). The V end was cut by 4 bases, the J end by 4 bases, with 15 bases between. The CDR3 length is 15 residues. CDR1 LGHDT and CDR2 YNNKEL come from the germline V gene (reference sequence). In DNA, the CDR3 is TGTGCCAGCAGCCCCGGGGTAGCTCCGGCAGATACGCAGTATTTT. Protein product: CASSPGVAPADTQYF.

This chain connects TRBV7-6 to TRBJ1-1; D is undetermined. The CDR3 is 13 residues long. Per germline, CDR1 SGHVS and CDR2 FNYEAQ. V was shortened by 5 bases and J by 6 bases, with 13 bases between the two germline ends. The CDR3 DNA sequence: TGTGCCAGCAGCCTCGGAGAGGGCTCTGAAGCTTTCTTT. Translation gives CASSLGEGSEAFF.

The chain combines TRBV30 with TRBJ2-2, with D perhaps assigned TRBD1 or TRBD2 (6 bases each). Trimming pared 4 bases from V and 4 bases from J, leaving 16 bases between. The CDR3 length is 15 residues. Germline assignment: CDR1 GTSNPN and CDR2 SVGIG (reference sequence). The CDR3 nucleotides are TGTGCCTGGACCGCTCCGGGGGCGAGCACCGGGGAGCTGTTTTTT. Translating gives CAWTAPGASTGELFF.

The J gene is TRBJ1-1, the V gene TRBV7-6; no reliable D call. Trimming left V 2 bases short and J 1 base short, with 8 bases between. CDR3 length equals 14 residues. Germline V gene sequence: CDR1 SGHVS, CDR2 FNYEAQ. CDR3 DNA sequence: TGTGCCAGCAGCTTAATAGACCAGAACACTGAAGCTTTCTTT. It translates to CASSLIDQNTEAFF.

This clonotype was picked up a small number of times. The gene calls are TRBV20-1 and TRBJ1-5; D unclear. There are 15 residues in the CDR3. V lost 0 bases, J lost 3 bases, and 12 bases lay in between. Germline assignment: CDR1 DFQATT and CDR2 SNEGSKA (reference sequence). The CDR3 loop reads CSARDPDSPNQPQHF. The CDR3, as DNA: TGCAGTGCTAGAGACCCGGACTCTCCCAATCAGCCCCAGCATTTT.

This chain links TRBV7-2 with TRBJ1-6; D may be TRBD1 (6 bases). Germline CDR1 SGHTA, CDR2 FQGNSA. V was shortened by 2 bases and J by 6 bases, with 14 bases between the two germline ends. The CDR3 runs to 16 residues. CDR3 coding DNA: TGTGCCAGCAGCTTAAGTTCTACAGGGCGTAATTCACCCCTCCACTTT. This encodes CASSLSSTGRNSPLHF.

V and J are TRBV21-1 and TRBJ2-7; the D call of TRBD1 is as the table states it, not checked on the DNA. TRBV21-1 is reported as a pseudogene. There are 14 residues in the CDR3. The CDR3 region is CASRPGQPAYEQYF. The CDR3 region has the DNA TGTGCCAGCCGACCGGGACAGCCGGCCTACGAGCAGTACTTC.

The V call is TRBV11-3, the J call TRBJ2-7, with TRBD2 matching over 8 bases. The germline V gene encodes CDR1 SGHNT and CDR2 YENEEA. Trimming cost V 11 bases and J 5 bases; bases outside gene matches: 8. The CDR3 extends over 12 amino acids. For the CDR3, the DNA is TGTGCCTGCCGGGAGGGATCGGACGAGCAGTACGTC. Encoded protein: CACREGSDEQYV.

The chain uses TRBV11-1 and TRBJ2-5; tentative D call: TRBD1 (5 bases). Trimming removed 1 base from V and 1 base from J, with 10 bases in between. The germline V gene encodes CDR1 SGHAT and CDR2 FQDESV (reference sequence). The CDR3 is 15 residues long. CDR3 in DNA: TGTGCCAGCAGCTTAGGTCTCCAGGGCCAAGAGACCCAGTACTTC. Protein sequence: CASSLGLQGQETQYF.

This chain links TRBV6-2 or TRBV6-3 with TRBJ2-7; D is ambiguous. Germline V gene data show CDR1 as MNHEY and CDR2 as SVGEGT. The CDR3 runs 13 residues. The V gene lost 2 bases and the J gene lost 5 bases, with 10 bases spanning the gap. In DNA form, the CDR3 reads TGTGCCAGCAGTTACCGCCAGGCCCACGAGCAGTACGTC. It yields the protein CASSYRQAHEQYV.

This clonotype turned up a few times. For the CDR3, the DNA is TGTGCCAGCAGCGCGCTTGAGGGGGCCTACGAGCAGTACGTC. Translated, it gives CASSALEGAYEQYV. The rearrangement uses TRBV7-8 and TRBJ2-7, with D possibly TRBD1 on 6 matching bases. Between the trimmed V and J ends, which lost 5 bases and 2 bases, there was a span of 13 bases. The CDR3 is made up of 14 amino acids. The germline gives CDR1 SGHVS, CDR2 FQNEAQ.

The CDR3: CSPPLALTDTQYF. The CDR3 DNA reads as TGCAGTCCACCTCTAGCACTCACAGATACGCAGTATTTT. V gene TRBV20-1 combines with J gene TRBJ2-3, with a tentative D call TRBD2 (5 bases). Trimming took 8 bases from V and 2 from J, leaving 14 bases between them. Germline V gene lookup returns CDR1 DFQATT and CDR2 SNEGSKA (reference sequence). The CDR3 loop spans 13 amino acids.

This clonotype was found a few times. The chain links TRBV4-3 to TRBJ2-3; a possible D gene is TRBD2 (5 bases). Trimming pared 3 bases from V and 6 bases from J, leaving 16 bases between. This CDR3 contains 15 residues. CDR1 is LGHNA and CDR2 is YSLEER in the germline V gene. CDR3 amino acids: CASSQVGSPGDTQYF. The CDR3 DNA reads TGCGCCAGCAGCCAGGTGGGGAGTCCGGGGGATACGCAGTATTTT.

The chain has TRBV27 and TRBJ1-1; D gene unclear. V was shortened by 6 bases and J by 0 bases, with 8 bases between the two germline ends. Germline V lookup: CDR1 MNHEY, CDR2 SMNVEV (reference sequence). The CDR3 consists of 13 residues. CDR3 loop: CASSWQLNTEAFF. As DNA, the CDR3 is TGTGCCAGCAGCTGGCAGCTGAACACTGAAGCTTTCTTT.

This clonotype was seen repeatedly, ten times or more. V and J are TRBV11-2 and TRBJ1-3; D unclear. The ends were cut back, 0 bases at V and 2 bases at J, with 5 bases in the middle. This CDR3 comprises 14 residues. The germline gives CDR1 SGHAT, CDR2 FQNNGV. This CDR3 reads CASSLDRAGNTIYF. In nucleotides, the CDR3 is TGTGCCAGCAGCTTAGATAGGGCTGGAAACACCATATATTTT.

V gene TRBV4-1 combines with J gene TRBJ1-1, with 9 nucleotides matching TRBD1. This CDR3 is built from 15 residues. V was pared by 6 bases and J by 1 base, with 6 bases of the junction left unmatched. Germline CDR1 and CDR2: MGHRA and YSYEKL. CDR3 DNA sequence: TGCGCCAGCAGGGACAGGGGTGTTTCGAACACTGAAGCTTTCTTT. The encoded protein is CASRDRGVSNTEAFF.

This clonotype came up a few times. The chain recombines TRBV5-1 with TRBJ2-5; D call uncertain. Germline CDR1 and CDR2: SGHRS and YFSETQ. This CDR3 region has 12 residues. Trimming left V 7 bases short and J 7 bases short, with 14 bases between. The CDR3 region is CASGSNGVTQYF. CDR3 bases: TGCGCCAGCGGGTCCAACGGAGTGACCCAGTACTTC.

There are many counts of this clonotype. The gene calls are TRBV7-9 and TRBJ1-4, with D hard to call. Trimming took off 7 bases at V and 8 bases at J, with 11 bases between the two ends. CDR3 length: 12 residues. Germline CDR1 reads SEHNR; CDR2 reads FQNEAQ (reference sequence). CDR3 residues: CASTPFGEKLFF. The DNA for the CDR3 is TGTGCCAGCACTCCCTTCGGGGAAAAACTGTTTTTT. Full variable domain (rest looked up from reference TRBV7-9 and TRBJ1-4): DTGVSQNPRHKITKRGQNVTFRCDPISEHNRLYWYRQTLGQGPEFLTYFQNEAQLEKSRLLSDRFSAERPKGSFSTLEIQRTEQGDSAMYLCASTPFGEKLFFGSGTQLSVL.

This clonotype was detected only a few times. The rearrangement links TRBV5-6 to TRBJ1-4; no definite D call. V shed 0 bases and J shed 4 bases, with 10 bases lying between them. CDR1 and CDR2 (germline): SGHDT, YYEEEE. CDR3 length: 15 residues. The CDR3 protein is CASSLGGGSNEKLFF. The CDR3 DNA sequence: TGTGCCAGCAGCTTGGGCGGAGGCAGTAATGAAAAACTGTTTTTT.

The chain recombines TRBV20-1 with TRBJ2-1; the match to TRBD2 covers 10 bases. The CDR3 loop spans 13 amino acids. V lost 5 bases, J lost 8 bases, and 6 bases stayed unmatched. Germline assignment: CDR1 DFQATT and CDR2 SNEGSKA (reference sequence). CDR3 bases: TGCAGTGCTGGACTAGCGGTAGAGGATGAGCAGTTCTTC. It specifies CSAGLAVEDEQFF.

In this sample, this clonotype turned up a few times. The J gene is TRBJ2-4, the V gene TRBV19; D not resolved. The CDR3 consists of 12 residues. Germline lookup yields CDR1 LNHDA and CDR2 SQIVND (reference sequence). V was clipped by 3 bases and J by 11 bases, with 11 bases between them. The CDR3 region is CASSISPHVQYF. As DNA, the CDR3 is TGTGCCAGTAGTATTAGTCCCCACGTTCAGTACTTC.